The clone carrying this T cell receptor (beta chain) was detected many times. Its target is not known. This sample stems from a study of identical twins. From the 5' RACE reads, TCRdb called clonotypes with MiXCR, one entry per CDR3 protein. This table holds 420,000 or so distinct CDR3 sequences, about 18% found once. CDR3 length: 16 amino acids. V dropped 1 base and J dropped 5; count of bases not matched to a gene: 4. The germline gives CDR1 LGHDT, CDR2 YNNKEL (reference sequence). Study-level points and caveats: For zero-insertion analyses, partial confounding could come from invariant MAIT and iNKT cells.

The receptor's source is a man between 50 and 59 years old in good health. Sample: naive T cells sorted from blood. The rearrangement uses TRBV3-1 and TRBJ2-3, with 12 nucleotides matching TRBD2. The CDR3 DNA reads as TGTGCCAGCAGCCAAGGACTAGCGGGAGTGAAAGATACGCAGTATTTT. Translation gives CASSQGLAGVKDTQYF.